Each of the 21 T cell receptor beta chains below was sequenced from the same sample in a study of regulatory T cells in long-lasting Graves disease. Noted time point: persistent/refractory GD, antithyroid drugs over 5 years with positive TRAb. Extracted RNA from PBMCs served as the source of the TCR library. Combining iRepertoire HTBI primers with Arm-PCR of CDR3 regions, the authors built TCR beta libraries. TCRdb reprocessed the multiplex PCR reads with MiXCR, giving one entry per CDR3 protein. The sample lists a few hundred thousand distinct CDR3 sequences, around 24% occurring once. The sequences come from peripheral blood mononuclear cells (PBMCs), collected when the disease was refractory, from a patient treated with antithyroid drugs. These receptor sequences come from a female donor with Graves disease.

A few counts support this clonotype. The chain recombines TRBV19 with TRBJ1-4; the D is unclear. The CDR3 length is 15 residues. The germline gives CDR1 LNHDA, CDR2 SQIVND (reference sequence). V lost 3 bases and J lost 7, with 15 bases in between. The CDR3 coding sequence is TGTGCCAGTAGTATTTTCGGCAGCTCCAGTGAAAAACTGTTTTTT. It specifies CASSIFGSSSEKLFF.

The chain is built from TRBV5-1 and TRBJ1-3; D unresolved. The germline V and J ends were trimmed by 0 bases and 0 bases, with 13 bases remaining between them. Germline V gives CDR1 SGHRS, CDR2 YFSETQ. The CDR3 is made up of 17 amino acids. In DNA form, the CDR3 reads TGCGCCAGCAGCTTGGGTGGTGCTGGGAGCTCTGGAAACACCATATATTTT. The encoded protein is CASSLGGAGSSGNTIYF.

This clonotype was found a few times. V is TRBV20-1 and J is TRBJ1-2; D is uncertain. Trimming pared 0 bases from V and 2 bases from J, leaving 13 bases between. The CDR3 consists of 15 residues. Germline values: CDR1 DFQATT, CDR2 SNEGSKA (reference sequence). The CDR3 here is CSARDISATNYGYTF. In DNA, the CDR3 is TGCAGTGCTAGAGATATCTCCGCGACCAACTATGGCTACACCTTC.

V gene TRBV6-1 combines with J gene TRBJ2-5, with D possibly matching TRBD2 (5 bases). CDR3 length equals 10 residues. The germline CDR1 and CDR2 sequences are MNHNS and SASEGT. CDR3 sequence: CASGSETQYF. CDR3 bases: TGTGCATCGGGGAGCGAGACCCAGTACTTC.

This clonotype was picked up a small number of times. V and J are TRBV27 and TRBJ1-5; D is undetermined. V gave up 5 bases and J gave up 7 bases, with 15 bases separating them. CDR1 and CDR2 from the germline V gene are MNHEY and SMNVEV (reference sequence). This CDR3 is built from 14 residues. The CDR3 spells CASSAGYGLQPQHF. CDR3 in DNA: TGTGCCAGCAGTGCCGGCTACGGTTTACAGCCCCAGCATTTT.

The chain links TRBV5-1 to TRBJ2-7, with a possible D match to TRBD1 (5 bases). The CDR3 has 14 amino acids. Trimming stripped 3 bases from V and 2 bases from J, with 12 bases between. The germline gives CDR1 SGHRS, CDR2 YFSETQ. The CDR3 is CASSSSGKPYEQYF. The CDR3 DNA reads TGCGCCAGCAGCTCTTCAGGGAAGCCCTACGAGCAGTACTTC.

This clonotype has just a few counts. The chain joins TRBV12-3 or TRBV12-4 to TRBJ2-2, with D perhaps matching TRBD1 (5 bases). This CDR3 has 16 residues. The V end was cut by 5 bases, the J end by 2 bases, with 15 bases between. CDR3 protein: CASSTGQGLNTGELFF. The DNA of the CDR3 is TGTGCCAGCAGTACAGGACAAGGGTTAAACACCGGGGAGCTGTTTTTT.

This clonotype was observed at least ten times. The chain employs TRBV19 and TRBJ1-1, with D possibly matching TRBD1 (6 bases). Germline V gene sequence: CDR1 LNHDA, CDR2 SQIVND (reference sequence). CDR3 size: 14 residues. Trimming removed 3 bases at V and 0 bases at J, with 8 bases between. In DNA form, the CDR3 reads TGTGCCAGTAGTATCAGGGGATTGAACACTGAAGCTTTCTTT. Translated: CASSIRGLNTEAFF.

The sample holds a few counts of this clonotype. This chain connects TRBV7-3 to TRBJ2-7; the D gene is possibly TRBD2 (6 bases). There are 15 residues in the CDR3. The ends were cut back, 2 bases at V and 5 bases at J, with 16 bases in the middle. Germline V CDR1 and CDR2: SGHTA, FQGTGA. The CDR3 DNA reads as TGTGCCAGCAGCTTAGGACTAATCGGCGGCCACGAGCAGTACTTC. Its protein is CASSLGLIGGHEQYF.

At least ten counts were recorded for this clonotype. V is TRBV28 and J is TRBJ2-2; perhaps D is TRBD1 or TRBD2 (5 bases each). V dropped 3 bases and J dropped 4 bases, with 15 bases sitting between them. The CDR3 totals 16 residues. Looked up from germline, CDR1 is MDHEN and CDR2 is SYDVKM. CDR3 residues: CASSLLGPGTTGELFF. CDR3 sequence (DNA): TGTGCCAGCAGTTTGTTGGGACCAGGGACCACCGGGGAGCTGTTTTTT.

V and J are TRBV20-1 and TRBJ1-1, with D maybe TRBD1 (5 bases). CDR3 length: 13 residues. Trimming took off 4 bases at V and 4 bases at J, with 13 bases between the two ends. CDR1 and CDR2 (germline): DFQATT, SNEGSKA (reference sequence). The CDR3 coding sequence is TGCAGTGCTATGGGGTTGGGGGGCACTGAAGCTTTCTTT. This encodes CSAMGLGGTEAFF.

This clonotype has more than one count but fewer than ten. The V gene is TRBV5-6, the J gene TRBJ2-7; D may be TRBD1 (5 bases). The length of the CDR3 is 14 residues. Germline values: CDR1 SGHDT, CDR2 YYEEEE. The germline V and J ends were trimmed by 0 bases and 5 bases, with 12 bases remaining between them. CDR3 residues: CASSLVPGPNEQYF. In DNA, the CDR3 is TGTGCCAGCAGCTTGGTTCCAGGGCCAAACGAGCAGTACTTC. The full variable domain, its missing parts supplied by reference TRBV5-6 and TRBJ2-7, is DAGVTQSPTHLIKTRGQQVTLRCSPKSGHDTVSWYQQALGQGPQFIFQYYEEEERQRGNFPDRFSGHQFPNYSSELNVNALLLGDSALYLCASSLVPGPNEQYFGPGTRLTVT.

The chain links TRBV10-3 to TRBJ2-1; no firm D call. This CDR3 comprises 13 residues. Looked up from germline, CDR1 is ENHRY and CDR2 is SYGVKD. Trimming took off 5 bases at V and 7 bases at J, with 12 bases between the two ends. The CDR3 bases are TGTGCCATCAGTCCAAGGAGTTTTAATGAGCAGTTCTTC. Translation gives CAISPRSFNEQFF.

The rearrangement links TRBV9 to TRBJ1-1, with TRBD1 as a possible D gene (5 bases). The CDR3 consists of 13 residues. Germline CDR1 reads SGDLS; CDR2 reads YYNGEE. V was shortened by 0 bases and J by 7 bases, with 10 bases between the two germline ends. CDR3 residues: CASSVVGANEAFF. CDR3 bases: TGTGCCAGCAGCGTAGTTGGGGCAAATGAAGCTTTCTTT.

This clonotype was observed once. The chain combines TRBV20-1 with TRBJ1-5; 7 bases map to TRBD1. CDR1 DFQATT and CDR2 SNEGSKA come from the germline V gene (reference sequence). This CDR3 has 15 amino acids. Germline trimming cut 4 bases from V and 0 bases from J; bases unmatched to any gene: 6. The CDR3 reads CSATIGTDSNQPQHF. In DNA, the CDR3 is TGCAGTGCTACGATCGGGACAGATAGCAATCAGCCCCAGCATTTT.

This clonotype was detected many times. This rearrangement joins TRBV29-1 to TRBJ1-2, with 7 bases identical to TRBD1. V was clipped by 8 bases and J by 3 bases; unmatched bases: 3. Germline CDR1 and CDR2: SQVTM and ANQGSEA. This CDR3 contains 11 residues. The CDR3 coding sequence is TGCAGCCTAGACAGGGACTATGGCTACACCTTC. It is translated as CSLDRDYGYTF.

This clonotype was seen more than once but under ten times. The CDR3 nucleotides are TGTGCCAGCAGCTTAGTAGGGGGCGCGACTTTCTTT. Residues: CASSLVGGATFF. The chain is built from TRBV7-9 and TRBJ1-1, with TRBD1 matching 7 bases. V lost 1 base, J lost 12 bases, and 5 bases stayed unmatched. CDR3 length: 12 amino acids. Germline CDR1 SEHNR, CDR2 FQNEAQ (reference sequence).

Concerning this clonotype: This is likely an artifact of a read error, given a far larger clone one base away. The J gene is TRBJ2-5, the V gene TRBV11-1; D is unresolved. The CDR3 sequence is 10 residues long. Germline V gene data show CDR1 as SGHAT and CDR2 as FQDESV (reference sequence). The CDR3 DNA follows: TGTGCCAGCAGTAGAGAGGCCCAGTACTTC. This gives the protein CASSREAQYF. Full variable domain (outside the CDR3, taken from reference TRBV11-1 and TRBJ2-5): EAEVAQSPRYKITEKSQAVAFWCDPISGHATLYWYRQILGQGPELLVQFQDESVVDDSQLPKDRFSAERLKGVDSTLKIQPAELGDSAMYLCASSREAQYFGPGTRLLVL.

The table lists this clonotype with many counts. J is TRBJ1-5 and V is TRBV7-8; D is undetermined. The CDR3 contains 14 residues. Trimming shortened V by 5 bases and J by 3 bases, and 11 bases separated the two germline ends. Germline values: CDR1 SGHVS, CDR2 FQNEAQ. The CDR3, as DNA: TGTGCCAGCAGCCATCGACGGAACAATCAGCCCCAGCATTTT. Its translation is CASSHRRNNQPQHF. Full variable domain (remainder filled in from reference TRBV7-8 and TRBJ1-5): GAGVSQSPRYKVAKRGQDVALRCDPISGHVSLFWYQQALGQGPEFLTYFQNEAQLDKSGLPSDRFFAERPEGSVSTLKIQRTQQEDSAVYLCASSHRRNNQPQHFGDGTRLSIL.

Only a few counts were recorded for this clonotype. This chain connects TRBV29-1 to TRBJ2-2, with TRBD2 as a possible D gene (5 bases). Germline V gene lookup returns CDR1 SQVTM and CDR2 ANQGSEA. With 4 bases removed from V and 2 bases from J, the gap between germline ends came to 5 bases. The CDR3 has 12 amino acids. For the CDR3, the DNA is TGCAGCGTTGCGGGAAACACCGGGGAGCTGTTTTTT. Its protein is CSVAGNTGELFF.

This clonotype was counted between two and nine times. This sequence joins TRBV6-2 or TRBV6-3 and TRBJ1-1; D remains ambiguous. Deletions cut 5 bases from V and 2 bases from J, with 9 bases between. The CDR3 totals 13 residues. Germline V gives CDR1 MNHEY, CDR2 SVGEGT. The CDR3 DNA is TGTGCCAGCAGTCCACAGCCTAACACTGAAGCTTTCTTT. Translation gives CASSPQPNTEAFF.